This T cell receptor (beta chain) was identified during a study of blood T cell repertoires in COVID-19 (dated by TCRdb to between 2020 and 2021). In terms of the full investigation: Samples from collaborators originated in the United States, Italy and Spain and spanned both the acute and convalescent phases of COVID-19. Samples came from the ongoing ImmuneRACE study (first 160 participants) plus 1,254 subjects from 6 global collaborators. The repertoires were released in a freely available public database intended as a resource for research on the immune response to SARS-CoV-2. Sample metadata almost always included a de-identified subject ID, COVID-19 status, age in years and sex. Deeply sampled blood TCRbeta repertoires from subjects exposed to, actively infected with, or recovered from COVID-19 were included in the dataset. Where available, HLA class I and class II types were obtained from metadata supplied by the sample provider rather than from assay-based typing. The prospective study material was composed of cDNA or gDNA derived from T cells, B-cell-depleted T cells, or PBMCs.

Whole blood was collected in K2EDTA tubes by collaborating institutions according to the institutions' own protocols. For TCRbeta analysis, collaborators shipped samples in one of three forms: frozen whole blood, isolated PBMCs, or DNA extracted from either of those sample types. Trimming removed 6 bases from V and 4 bases from J; the gene matches leave 5 bases unexplained. From its cysteine to its phenylalanine, the CDR3 spans 14 amino acids. Of the read, only the CDR3 DNA is kept; its 42 bases are in frame from base 1. According to the germline V gene, CDR1 reads MDHEN and CDR2 reads SYDVKM. Concerning this clone itself: Its antigen is unknown. No clone much larger than this one lies a single base away; base qualities are absent.

The full study reports these points: Clinical and demographic metadata were provided uncurated, with the amount varying by source and participant.

TCRbeta CDR3 regions were amplified from genomic DNA using the immunoSEQ Assay, a bias-controlled multiplex PCR. Turning to the authors' computational methods: Nucleated cell counts per sample were estimated from amplification of reference gene primers within the assay. Sequence reads were collapsed and filtered to measure the absolute abundance of every unique TCRbeta CDR3 rearrangement. For each sample, productive Simpson clonality was calculated as the square root of Simpson's diversity index across productive rearrangements. In its TCRdb copy, this immuneACCESS table keeps in-frame sequences only and misses some clones. Where compared with another copy, unresolved V genes explain less than half of these, and the others have no known cause. D and trimming come from the DNA, and the V and J calls and clone size come from that table. This sample is represented by around 300,000 clones; around 87% of them were singletons. The ten largest clones add up to roughly 4% of the sample.

The source is a woman in her forties or fifties with active or convalescent COVID-19. The rearrangement combines TRBV28 with TRBJ1-5, and TRBD1 aligns with 8 junction nucleotides. The sequencing input was peripheral blood. The base sequence is TGTGCCAGCAGCCAGGGGGCTGAGAATCAGCCCCAGCATTTT. The resulting protein is CASSQGAENQPQHF.